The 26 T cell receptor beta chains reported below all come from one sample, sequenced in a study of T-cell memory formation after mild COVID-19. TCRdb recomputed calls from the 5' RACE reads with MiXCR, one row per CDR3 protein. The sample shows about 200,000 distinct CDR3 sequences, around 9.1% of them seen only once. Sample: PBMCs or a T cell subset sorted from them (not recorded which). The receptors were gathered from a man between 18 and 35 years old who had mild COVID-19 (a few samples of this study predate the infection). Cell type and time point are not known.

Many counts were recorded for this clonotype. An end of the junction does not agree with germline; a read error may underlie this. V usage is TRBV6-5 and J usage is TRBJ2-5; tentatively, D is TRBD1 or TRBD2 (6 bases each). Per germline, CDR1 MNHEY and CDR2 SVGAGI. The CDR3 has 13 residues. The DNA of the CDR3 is TGTGCCAGCAGTTACTCGAGGGGGGCTAGCTCGAACTTC. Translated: CASSYSRGASSNF.

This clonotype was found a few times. CDR3 DNA sequence: TGTGCCAGCAGCTTAGACAGGTTCTACGAGCAGTACGTC. Encoded protein: CASSLDRFYEQYV. The gene calls are TRBV7-2 and TRBJ2-7; perhaps TRBD1 as D (5 bases). The CDR3 is made up of 13 amino acids. Trimming took off 1 base at V and 3 bases at J, with 7 bases between the two ends. Germline CDR1 and CDR2: SGHTA and FQGNSA.

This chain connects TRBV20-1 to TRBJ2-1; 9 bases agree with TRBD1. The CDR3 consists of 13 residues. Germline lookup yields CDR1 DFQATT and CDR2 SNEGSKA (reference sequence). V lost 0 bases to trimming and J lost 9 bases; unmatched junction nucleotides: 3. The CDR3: CSARDHRGPEQFF. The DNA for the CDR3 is TGCAGTGCTAGAGATCACAGGGGGCCTGAGCAGTTCTTC.

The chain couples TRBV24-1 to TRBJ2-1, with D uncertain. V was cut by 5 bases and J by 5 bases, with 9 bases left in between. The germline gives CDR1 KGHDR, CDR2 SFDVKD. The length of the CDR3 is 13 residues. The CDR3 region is CATSAAGDNEQFF. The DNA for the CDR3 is TGTGCCACCAGTGCGGCAGGAGACAATGAGCAGTTCTTC.

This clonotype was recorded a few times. The CDR3 here is CSARDPRQGNTEAFF. CDR3 nucleotides: TGCAGTGCTAGAGATCCTCGGCAGGGGAACACTGAAGCTTTCTTT. The rearrangement joins TRBV20-1 to TRBJ1-1; a weak D match, TRBD1 (5 bases). Germline loops: CDR1 DFQATT, CDR2 SNEGSKA (reference sequence). Deletions cut 0 bases from V and 1 base from J, with 12 bases between. This CDR3 has 15 amino acids.

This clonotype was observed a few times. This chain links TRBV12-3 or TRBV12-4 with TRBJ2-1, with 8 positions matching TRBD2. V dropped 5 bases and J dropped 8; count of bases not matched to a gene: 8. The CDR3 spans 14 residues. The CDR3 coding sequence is TGTGCCAGCAGTCCAATATTAGCGGGGCATGAGCAGTTCTTC. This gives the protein CASSPILAGHEQFF.

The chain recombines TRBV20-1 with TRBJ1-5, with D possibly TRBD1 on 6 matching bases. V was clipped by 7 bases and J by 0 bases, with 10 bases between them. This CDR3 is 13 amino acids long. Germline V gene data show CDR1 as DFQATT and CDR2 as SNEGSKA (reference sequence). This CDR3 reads CSGRGYSNQPQHF. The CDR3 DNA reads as TGCAGTGGCAGGGGTTATAGCAATCAGCCCCAGCATTTT.

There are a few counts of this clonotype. The CDR3 nucleotides are TGTGCCAGCACCGGACCGGGACTAGCCACCTACAATGAGCAGTTCTTC. Translated: CASTGPGLATYNEQFF. This chain connects TRBV6-6 to TRBJ2-1, with 9 positions matching TRBD2. This CDR3 is built from 16 residues. Trimming at V came to 7 bases and at J to 2 bases, leaving 9 bases not matched to a gene. The germline CDR1 and CDR2 sequences are MNHNY and SVGAGI (reference sequence).

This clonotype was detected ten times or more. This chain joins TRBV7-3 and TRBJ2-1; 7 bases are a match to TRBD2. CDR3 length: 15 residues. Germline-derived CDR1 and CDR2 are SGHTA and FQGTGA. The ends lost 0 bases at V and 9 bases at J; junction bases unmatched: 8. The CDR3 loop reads CASSLTLGLVGEQFF. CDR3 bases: TGTGCCAGCAGCTTAACTTTAGGACTAGTAGGTGAGCAGTTCTTC. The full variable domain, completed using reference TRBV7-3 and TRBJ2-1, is GAGVSQTPSNKVTEKGKYVELRCDPISGHTALYWYRQSLGQGPEFLIYFQGTGAADDSGLPNDRFFAVRPEGSVSTLKIQRTERGDSAVYLCASSLTLGLVGEQFFGPGTRLTVL.

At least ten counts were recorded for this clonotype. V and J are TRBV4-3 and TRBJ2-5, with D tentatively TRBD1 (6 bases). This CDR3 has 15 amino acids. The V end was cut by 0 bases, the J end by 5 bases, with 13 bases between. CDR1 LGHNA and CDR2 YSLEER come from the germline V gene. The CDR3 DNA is TGCGCCAGCAGCCAAGATATTACAGGGTGGGAGACCCAGTACTTC. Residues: CASSQDITGWETQYF.

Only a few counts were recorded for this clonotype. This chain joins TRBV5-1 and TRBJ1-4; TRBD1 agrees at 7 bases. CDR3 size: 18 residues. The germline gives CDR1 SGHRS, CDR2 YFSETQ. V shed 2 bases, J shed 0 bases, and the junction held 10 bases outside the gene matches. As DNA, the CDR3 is TGCGCCAGCAGCTTCCGAACAGGGGTCCTCTCAACTAATGAAAAACTGTTTTTT. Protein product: CASSFRTGVLSTNEKLFF. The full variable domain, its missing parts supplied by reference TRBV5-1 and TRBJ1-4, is KAGVTQTPRYLIKTRGQQVTLSCSPISGHRSVSWYQQTPGQGLQFLFEYFSETQRNKGNFPGRFSGRQFSNSRSEMNVSTLELGDSALYLCASSFRTGVLSTNEKLFFGSGTQLSVL.

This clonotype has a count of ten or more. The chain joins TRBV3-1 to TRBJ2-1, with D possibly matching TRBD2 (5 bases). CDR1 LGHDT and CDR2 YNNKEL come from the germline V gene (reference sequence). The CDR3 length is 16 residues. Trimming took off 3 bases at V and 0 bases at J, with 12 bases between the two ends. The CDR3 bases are TGTGCCAGCAGCCACCGGACTGCGAACTCCTACAATGAGCAGTTCTTC. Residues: CASSHRTANSYNEQFF.

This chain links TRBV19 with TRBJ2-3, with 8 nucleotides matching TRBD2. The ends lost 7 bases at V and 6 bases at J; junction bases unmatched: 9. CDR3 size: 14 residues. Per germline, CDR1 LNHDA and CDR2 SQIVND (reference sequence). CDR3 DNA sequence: TGTGCCAGTAAGAACAGCGGGGGCAGGGATACGCAGTATTTT. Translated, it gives CASKNSGGRDTQYF.

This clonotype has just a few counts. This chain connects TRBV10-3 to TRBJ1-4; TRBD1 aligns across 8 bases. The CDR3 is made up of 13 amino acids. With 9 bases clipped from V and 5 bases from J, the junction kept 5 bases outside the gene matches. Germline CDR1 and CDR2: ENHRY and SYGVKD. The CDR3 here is CAIGQGTNEKLFF. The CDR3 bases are TGTGCCATAGGACAGGGCACAAATGAAAAACTGTTTTTT.

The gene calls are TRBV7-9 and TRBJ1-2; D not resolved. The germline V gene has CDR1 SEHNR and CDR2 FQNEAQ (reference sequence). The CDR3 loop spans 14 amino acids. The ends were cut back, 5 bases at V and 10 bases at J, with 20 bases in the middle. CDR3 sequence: CASSKRQRVWDYTF. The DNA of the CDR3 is TGTGCCAGCAGCAAGCGACAACGGGTGTGGGACTACACCTTC.

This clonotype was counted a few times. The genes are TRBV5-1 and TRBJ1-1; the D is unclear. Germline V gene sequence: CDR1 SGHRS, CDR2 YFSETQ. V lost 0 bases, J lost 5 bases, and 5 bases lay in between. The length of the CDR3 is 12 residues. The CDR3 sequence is CASSLDSTEAFF. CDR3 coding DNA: TGCGCCAGCAGCTTGGACAGTACTGAAGCTTTCTTT. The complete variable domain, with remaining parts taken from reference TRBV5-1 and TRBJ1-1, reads KAGVTQTPRYLIKTRGQQVTLSCSPISGHRSVSWYQQTPGQGLQFLFEYFSETQRNKGNFPGRFSGRQFSNSRSEMNVSTLELGDSALYLCASSLDSTEAFFGQGTRLTVV.

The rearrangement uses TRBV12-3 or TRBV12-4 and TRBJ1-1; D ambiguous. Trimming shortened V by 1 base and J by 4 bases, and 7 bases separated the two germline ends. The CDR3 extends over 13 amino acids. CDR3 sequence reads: CASSLGAPTEAFF. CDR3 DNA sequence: TGTGCCAGCAGTTTAGGGGCACCCACTGAAGCTTTCTTT.

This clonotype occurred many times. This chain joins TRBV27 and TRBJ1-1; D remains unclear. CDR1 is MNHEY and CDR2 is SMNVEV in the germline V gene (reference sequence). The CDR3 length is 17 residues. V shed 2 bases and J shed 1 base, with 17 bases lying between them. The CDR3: CASSLQFRSWENTEAFF. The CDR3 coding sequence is TGTGCCAGCAGTTTACAGTTTCGCTCATGGGAGAACACTGAAGCTTTCTTT.

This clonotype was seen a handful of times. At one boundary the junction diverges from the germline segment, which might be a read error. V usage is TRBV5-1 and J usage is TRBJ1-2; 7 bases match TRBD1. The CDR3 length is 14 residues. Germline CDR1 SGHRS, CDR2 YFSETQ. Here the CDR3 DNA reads TGCGCCGGCAGCCTGGCTGGGCAGGGGGACGGCTACACCTTC. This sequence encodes CAGSLAGQGDGYTF.

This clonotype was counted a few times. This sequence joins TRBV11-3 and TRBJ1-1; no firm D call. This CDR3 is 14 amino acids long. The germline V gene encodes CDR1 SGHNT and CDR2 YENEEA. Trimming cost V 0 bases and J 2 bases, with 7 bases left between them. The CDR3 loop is CASSLDTGNTEAFF. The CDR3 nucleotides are TGTGCCAGCAGCTTAGATACCGGAAACACTGAAGCTTTCTTT.

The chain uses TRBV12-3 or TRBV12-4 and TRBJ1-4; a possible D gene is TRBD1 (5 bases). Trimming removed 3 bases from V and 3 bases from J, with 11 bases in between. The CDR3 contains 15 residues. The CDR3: CASSFRGRANEKLFF. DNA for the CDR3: TGTGCCAGCAGTTTTAGGGGTAGGGCTAATGAAAAACTGTTTTTT.

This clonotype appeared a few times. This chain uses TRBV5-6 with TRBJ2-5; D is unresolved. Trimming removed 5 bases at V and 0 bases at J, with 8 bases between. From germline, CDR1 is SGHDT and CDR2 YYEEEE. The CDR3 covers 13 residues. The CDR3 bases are TGTGCCAGCAGGTTATGGTACCAAGAGACCCAGTACTTC. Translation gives CASRLWYQETQYF. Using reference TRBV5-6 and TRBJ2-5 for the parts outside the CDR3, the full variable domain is DAGVTQSPTHLIKTRGQQVTLRCSPKSGHDTVSWYQQALGQGPQFIFQYYEEEERQRGNFPDRFSGHQFPNYSSELNVNALLLGDSALYLCASRLWYQETQYFGPGTRLLVL.

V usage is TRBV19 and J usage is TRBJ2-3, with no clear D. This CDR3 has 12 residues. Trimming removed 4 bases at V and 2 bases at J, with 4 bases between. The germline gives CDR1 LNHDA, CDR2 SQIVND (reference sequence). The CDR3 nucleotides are TGTGCCAGTAGTAGCCACACAGATACGCAGTATTTT. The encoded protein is CASSSHTDTQYF.

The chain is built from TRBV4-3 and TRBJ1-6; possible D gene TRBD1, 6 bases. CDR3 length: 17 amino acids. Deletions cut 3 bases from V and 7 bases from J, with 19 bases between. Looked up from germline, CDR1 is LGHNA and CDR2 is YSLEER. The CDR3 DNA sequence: TGCGCCAGCAGCCAGTCCTTACATAGGGGGGGGAATTCACCCCTCCACTTT. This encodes CASSQSLHRGGNSPLHF.

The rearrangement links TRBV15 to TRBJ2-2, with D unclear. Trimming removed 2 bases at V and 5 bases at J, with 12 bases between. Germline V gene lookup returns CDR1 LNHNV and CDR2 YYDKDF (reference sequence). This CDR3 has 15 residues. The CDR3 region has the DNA TGTGCCACCAGCAGAAGACACATTCGGACCGGGGAGCTGTTTTTT. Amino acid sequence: CATSRRHIRTGELFF.

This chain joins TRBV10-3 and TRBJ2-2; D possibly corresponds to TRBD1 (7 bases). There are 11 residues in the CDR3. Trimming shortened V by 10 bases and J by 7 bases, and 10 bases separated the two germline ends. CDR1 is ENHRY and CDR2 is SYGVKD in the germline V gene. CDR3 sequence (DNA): TGTGCCACCAGGGGGGTCGGGGAGCTGTTTTTT. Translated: CATRGVGELFF.